This T cell receptor beta chain was sequenced during a study of T-cell memory formation after mild COVID-19. This clonotype appeared many times. Trimming cost V 2 bases and J 8 bases; bases outside gene matches: 4. CDR1 and CDR2 (germline): MRHNA, SNTAGT. This CDR3 spans 14 amino acids. Using its own MiXCR run on the 5' RACE reads, TCRdb lists one record per CDR3 protein. Counted here are tens of thousands of distinct CDR3 sequences, over 15% occurring once; the ten biggest clones make up under 35%. Sample: PBMCs or a T cell subset sorted from them (not recorded which). The chain recombines TRBV6-4 with TRBJ2-1, with TRBD2 matching over 9 bases. The TCR was taken from an adult woman who had mild COVID-19 (a few samples of this study predate the infection). Cell type and time point are not known. CDR3 protein: CASSDAAGGDEQFF. The CDR3 region has the DNA TGTGCCAGCAGTGACGCTGCGGGAGGGGATGAGCAGTTCTTC.